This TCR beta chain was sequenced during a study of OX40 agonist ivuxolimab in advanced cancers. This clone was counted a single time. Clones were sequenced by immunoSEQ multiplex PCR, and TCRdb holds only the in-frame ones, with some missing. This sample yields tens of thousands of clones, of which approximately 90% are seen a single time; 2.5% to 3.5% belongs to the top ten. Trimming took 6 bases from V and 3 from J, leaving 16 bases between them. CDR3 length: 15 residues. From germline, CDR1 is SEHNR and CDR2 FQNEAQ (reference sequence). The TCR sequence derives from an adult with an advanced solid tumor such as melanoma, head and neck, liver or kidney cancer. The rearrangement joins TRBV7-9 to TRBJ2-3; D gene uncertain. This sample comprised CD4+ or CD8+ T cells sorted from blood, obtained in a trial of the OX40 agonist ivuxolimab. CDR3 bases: TGTGCCAGCAGGCGACTGGAGCTTGGGACAGATACGCAGTATTTT. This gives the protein CASRRLELGTDTQYF.